The 29 T cell receptor beta chains listed next were all sequenced from one sample in a study of blood T cell repertoires in COVID-19. The protocol was immunoSEQ multiplex PCR, while the TCRdb copy is restricted to in-frame clones and leaves out a portion. This table holds around 43,000 clones, approximately 85% found once. What was sequenced was peripheral blood. The receptors were sampled from a woman older than 75 with acute or convalescent COVID-19.

In its sample, this clone was seen many times. The chain employs TRBV27 and TRBJ1-1, with a tentative D call TRBD1 (5 bases). Germline CDR1 is MNHEY and CDR2 is SMNVEV (reference sequence). The CDR3 sequence is 15 residues long. The germline V and J ends were trimmed by 3 bases and 1 base, with 12 bases remaining between them. DNA of the CDR3: TGTGCCAGCAGTTTGAGCGGGGCCACGAACACTGAAGCTTTCTTT. It specifies CASSLSGATNTEAFF.

This clone was counted a single time. CDR3 in amino acids: CSVAQGNTEAFF. CDR3 DNA sequence: TGCAGCGTAGCCCAGGGAAACACTGAAGCTTTCTTT. The J gene is TRBJ1-1, the V gene TRBV29-1; a weak D match, TRBD1 (5 bases). The CDR3 extends over 12 amino acids. Germline values: CDR1 SQVTM, CDR2 ANQGSEA. The V gene lost 6 bases and the J gene lost 2 bases, with 10 bases spanning the gap.

This rearrangement joins TRBV24-1 to TRBJ2-5; 8 positions agree with TRBD1. V lost 10 bases to trimming and J lost 2 bases; unmatched junction nucleotides: 11. In germline, CDR1 is KGHDR, CDR2 SFDVKD. This CDR3 contains 15 residues. The CDR3 reads CATGLGTGTQETQYF. In DNA, the CDR3 is TGTGCCACAGGCTTAGGGACAGGAACACAAGAGACCCAGTACTTC.

This rearrangement joins TRBV5-5 to TRBJ1-1; D is uncertain. This CDR3 comprises 13 residues. V was shortened by 4 bases and J by 1 base, with 8 bases between the two germline ends. From germline, CDR1 is SGHKS and CDR2 YYEKEE (reference sequence). The CDR3 DNA reads TGTGCCAGCAGCGCTCCGGGGAACACTGAAGCTTTCTTT. Its protein is CASSAPGNTEAFF. The variable domain in full, completed from reference TRBV5-5 and TRBJ1-1, reads DAGVTQSPTHLIKTRGQQVTLRCSPISGHKSVSWYQQVLGQGPQFIFQYYEKEERGRGNFPDRFSARQFPNYSSELNVNALLLGDSALYLCASSAPGNTEAFFGQGTRLTVV.

The rearrangement links TRBV28 to TRBJ1-5; D is perhaps TRBD1 (6 bases). The V gene lost 3 bases and the J gene lost 7 bases, with 13 bases spanning the gap. In germline, CDR1 is MDHEN, CDR2 SYDVKM. The CDR3 loop spans 14 amino acids. The CDR3 coding sequence is TGTGCCAGCAGTTTGCAACAGGGTAGGCAGCCCCAGCATTTT. As protein: CASSLQQGRQPQHF.

The chain employs TRBV5-5 and TRBJ2-1, with D possibly being TRBD2 (10 bases). Germline V gives CDR1 SGHKS, CDR2 YYEKEE (reference sequence). Trimming shortened V by 2 bases and J by 6 bases, and 27 bases separated the two germline ends. CDR3 length: 19 amino acids. The CDR3 bases are TGTGCCAGCAGCTTACGACAGGGGGGCCTAGCGGGAGCCATCAATGAGCAGTTCTTC. This translates into CASSLRQGGLAGAINEQFF.

This sequence joins TRBV7-2 and TRBJ2-5; D is possibly TRBD2 (7 bases). Looked up from germline, CDR1 is SGHTA and CDR2 is FQGNSA. This CDR3 spans 15 amino acids. With 7 bases removed from V and 5 bases from J, the gap between germline ends came to 20 bases. The DNA of the CDR3 is TGTGCCAGCAAACCGAGTCGGGGGGCTTTGGAGACCCAGTACTTC. Translated: CASKPSRGALETQYF.

V and J are TRBV18 and TRBJ2-1, with 11 positions matching TRBD2. This CDR3 is built from 15 residues. Germline CDR1 reads KGHSH; CDR2 reads LQKENI. Trimming at V came to 6 bases and at J to 9 bases, leaving 10 bases not matched to a gene. CDR3 in amino acids: CASSLSGRAGGEQFF. The CDR3 DNA reads as TGTGCCAGCTCCCTTAGCGGGAGGGCCGGAGGTGAGCAGTTCTTC.

The chain joins TRBV20-1 to TRBJ2-1, with 14 positions matching TRBD2. V trimming: 3 bases; J trimming: 4 bases; junction bases outside the gene matches: 8. CDR1 is DFQATT and CDR2 is SNEGSKA in the germline V gene (reference sequence). The CDR3 runs to 17 residues. The DNA for the CDR3 is TGCAGTGCTAGTGGGGGACTAGCGGGAGCCGTATACAATGAGCAGTTCTTC. It specifies CSASGGLAGAVYNEQFF.

In DNA form, the CDR3 reads TGTGCCAGCAGCCCGGGACTGATGAACACTGAAGCTTTCTTT. Its protein product is CASSPGLMNTEAFF. The gene calls are TRBV3-1 (or the pseudogene TRBV3-2) and TRBJ1-1; possibly TRBD1 for D (5 bases). The CDR3 runs to 14 residues. V lost 4 bases and J lost 0, with 9 bases in between. Germline V CDR1 and CDR2: LGHDT, YNNKEL (reference sequence).

The CDR3: CASSQDLAGAEQYF. The CDR3 nucleotides read TGTGCCAGCAGCCAAGATCTAGCGGGAGCCGAGCAGTACTTC. The chain uses TRBV3-1 (or the pseudogene TRBV3-2) and TRBJ2-7; 10 nucleotides agree with TRBD2. Germline V lookup: CDR1 LGHDT, CDR2 YNNKEL (reference sequence). The CDR3 has 14 residues. With V trimmed by 0 bases and J by 6 bases, 2 bases remained unmatched.

This clone was seen a handful of times. The chain links TRBV7-6 to TRBJ2-3, with a weak D call TRBD2 (7 bases). The CDR3 runs to 17 residues. Trimming cost V 7 bases and J 0 bases, with 20 bases left between them. CDR1 is SGHVS and CDR2 is FNYEAQ in the germline V gene. The CDR3 here is CASTPVGGGPSTDTQYF. CDR3 bases: TGTGCCAGCACCCCCGTAGGGGGAGGGCCCAGCACAGATACGCAGTATTTT.

The chain couples TRBV21-1 to TRBJ2-1; the DNA was not used to check the table's D call, TRBD2. TRBV21-1 is tagged as a pseudogene. CDR3 length equals 17 residues. The CDR3 nucleotides are TGTGCCAGCAGCAGAAGACTAGCGGGAGGGTTCGGCAATGAGCAGTTCTTC. Amino acid sequence: CASSRRLAGGFGNEQFF.

The gene calls are TRBV6-5 and TRBJ2-3; 8 bases agree with TRBD2. This CDR3 is 16 amino acids long. V was clipped by 4 bases and J by 1 base; unmatched bases: 7. From germline, CDR1 is MNHEY and CDR2 SVGAGI. CDR3 bases: TGTGCCAGCAGTTCAGCGGGAGTAGGGGGCACAGATACGCAGTATTTT. It specifies CASSSAGVGGTDTQYF.

CDR3 DNA sequence: TGTGCCAGCTCACCCGGACAGGGTTTCACTCTTGATGGCTACACCTTC. This encodes CASSPGQGFTLDGYTF. This chain joins TRBV18 and TRBJ1-2, with 8 bases fitting TRBD1. V shed 3 bases, J shed 6 bases, and the junction held 12 bases outside the gene matches. The CDR3 contains 16 residues. Germline V lookup: CDR1 KGHSH, CDR2 LQKENI.

The J gene is TRBJ2-1, the V gene TRBV30; TRBD2 matches 13 bases. The CDR3 has 16 amino acids. The germline gives CDR1 GTSNPN, CDR2 SVGIG (reference sequence). Trimming cost V 4 bases and J 4 bases; bases outside gene matches: 7. The DNA of the CDR3 is TGTGCCTGGACTCGGACTAGCGGGGGCCAATACAATGAGCAGTTCTTC. Amino acid sequence: CAWTRTSGGQYNEQFF.

The chain recombines TRBV9 with TRBJ2-5, with TRBD1 as a possible D gene (5 bases). The germline V gene has CDR1 SGDLS and CDR2 YYNGEE. Deletions cut 0 bases from V and 7 bases from J, with 13 bases between. The length of the CDR3 is 14 residues. In DNA, the CDR3 is TGTGCCAGCAGCGTAGGTGTTAATGGGGCGACCCAGTACTTC. It specifies CASSVGVNGATQYF. Together with reference TRBV9 and TRBJ2-5, the CDR3 gives the full variable domain: DSGVTQTPKHLITATGQRVTLRCSPRSGDLSVYWYQQSLDQGLQFLIQYYNGEERAKGNILERFSAQQFPDLHSELNLSSLELGDSALYFCASSVGVNGATQYFGPGTRLLVL.

The CDR3 sequence: CASSESGQGYEQYF. Written as DNA, the CDR3 is TGCGCCAGCAGTGAGTCGGGACAGGGGTACGAGCAGTACTTC. The genes are TRBV10-2 and TRBJ2-7; 10 nucleotides match TRBD1. Germline V gene sequence: CDR1 WSHSY, CDR2 SAAADI. This CDR3 contains 14 residues. V shed 0 bases, J shed 4 bases, and the junction held 0 bases outside the gene matches.

The genes are TRBV16 and TRBJ1-1, with 9 bases identical to TRBD1. Germline-derived CDR1 and CDR2 are KGHSY and FQNENV. Trimming took 2 bases from V and 1 from J; bases not matched to a gene: 2. The CDR3 spans 15 residues. CDR3 loop: CASSQETGGNTEAFF. The CDR3 DNA reads as TGTGCCAGCAGCCAAGAGACAGGGGGGAACACTGAAGCTTTCTTT.

This sequence joins TRBV27 and TRBJ2-1; 8 nucleotides align to TRBD1. The CDR3 has 15 amino acids. Germline V gene sequence: CDR1 MNHEY, CDR2 SMNVEV (reference sequence). V lost 6 bases and J lost 7; bases outside the gene matches: 11. CDR3 sequence reads: CASRLLQGALNEQFF. The DNA for the CDR3 is TGTGCCAGCAGACTGCTCCAGGGGGCGTTAAATGAGCAGTTCTTC.

CDR3 region: CAWREGQDARWDTIYF. DNA of the CDR3: TGTGCCTGGAGGGAAGGACAGGACGCCCGCTGGGACACCATATATTTT. J is TRBJ1-3 and V is TRBV30; 7 nucleotides agree with TRBD1. J gave up 8 bases and V 3 bases, and 16 bases lay outside the gene matches. The germline gives CDR1 GTSNPN, CDR2 SVGIG (reference sequence). The CDR3 consists of 16 residues. Using reference TRBV30 and TRBJ1-3 for the parts outside the CDR3, the full variable domain is SQTIHQWPATLVQPVGSPLSLECTVEGTSNPNLYWYRQAAGRGLQLLFYSVGIGQISSEVPQNLSASRPQDRQFILSSKKLLLSDSGFYLCAWREGQDARWDTIYFGEGSWLTVV.

This clone has a single count. The rearrangement joins TRBV1 to TRBJ2-1; the table's D call, TRBD2, has no DNA check behind it. TRBV1 is termed a pseudogene. CDR3 length: 16 amino acids. The CDR3, as DNA: TGCACCAGCAGCCTAGGCGGGAGGGCCGTCGACAATGAGCAGTTCTTC. It is translated as CTSSLGGRAVDNEQFF.

This clone has just one count. The chain links TRBV5-1 to TRBJ1-1; tentatively, D is TRBD1 (6 bases). V shed 1 base and J shed 11 bases, with 15 bases lying between them. The CDR3 runs to 13 residues. In germline, CDR1 is SGHRS, CDR2 YFSETQ. The CDR3 protein is CASSLNEDTGAFF. For the CDR3, the DNA is TGCGCCAGCAGCTTGAATGAGGACACAGGGGCTTTCTTT.

J is TRBJ2-3 and V is TRBV10-2; 12 nucleotides match TRBD2. With V trimmed by 6 bases and J by 3 bases, 7 bases remained unmatched. The CDR3 covers 16 residues. CDR1 and CDR2 from the germline V gene are WSHSY and SAAADI. CDR3 protein: CASSATSGSLTDTQYF. CDR3 bases: TGCGCCAGCAGCGCGACTAGCGGGAGCTTGACAGATACGCAGTATTTT.

The chain uses TRBV11-3 and TRBJ2-2; TRBD1 might be the D (6 bases). Germline V gene sequence: CDR1 SGHNT, CDR2 YENEEA. CDR3 size: 14 residues. V was shortened by 3 bases and J by 6 bases, with 11 bases between the two germline ends. In nucleotides, the CDR3 is TGTGCCAGCAGCTTTGCAGGGGACGCCGGGGAGCTGTTTTTT. It specifies CASSFAGDAGELFF.

The rearrangement links TRBV19 to TRBJ1-2; D may be TRBD1 (6 bases). CDR1 and CDR2 (germline): LNHDA, SQIVND (reference sequence). There are 15 residues in the CDR3. Trimming left V 7 bases short and J 8 bases short, with 23 bases between. The CDR3 here is CASNPLVRGKEGYTF. CDR3 DNA sequence: TGTGCCAGTAATCCTCTGGTCAGGGGTAAGGAGGGCTACACCTTC.

J is TRBJ2-2 and V is TRBV30; D gene uncertain. Germline V CDR1 and CDR2: GTSNPN, SVGIG (reference sequence). V dropped 0 bases and J dropped 4 bases, with 6 bases sitting between them. The CDR3 consists of 13 residues. CDR3 in amino acids: CAWSVRVTGELFF. The CDR3 DNA sequence: TGTGCCTGGAGTGTACGGGTCACCGGGGAGCTGTTTTTT.

J is TRBJ1-1 and V is TRBV5-1; TRBD1 matches 9 bases. V lost 3 bases and J lost 0; bases outside the gene matches: 3. The CDR3 loop spans 15 amino acids. In germline, CDR1 is SGHRS, CDR2 YFSETQ. CDR3 region: CASSSGTGMNTEAFF. Written as DNA, the CDR3 is TGCGCCAGCAGCTCCGGGACAGGGATGAACACTGAAGCTTTCTTT.

This chain joins TRBV2 and TRBJ2-1; the match to TRBD2 covers 10 bases. Germline CDR1 and CDR2: SNHLY and FYNNEI. The CDR3 extends over 15 amino acids. With 6 bases clipped from V and 9 bases from J, the junction kept 11 bases outside the gene matches. CDR3 amino acids: CASRSLAGGVSEQFF. The CDR3, as DNA: TGTGCCAGCAGGTCCTTAGCGGGAGGTGTCAGTGAGCAGTTCTTC.